The present entry profiles one T cell receptor beta chain with its context. V was trimmed by 2 bases and J by 5 bases, leaving 12 bases between them. CDR1 and CDR2 (germline): MNHEY, SVGAGI. The CDR3 is 14 amino acids. This entry is derived from a study of blood T cell repertoires in COVID-19. The table came from immunoSEQ multiplex PCR; TCRdb's copy has only in-frame clones and leaves some out. The data contain about 220,000 clones, roughly 84% of them singletons. The V and J genes are TRBV6-5 and TRBJ1-1, with D perhaps matching TRBD1 (5 bases). Sequencing was done on a sample of peripheral blood. The sequence derives from a woman older than 75 with acute or convalescent COVID-19. CDR3 nucleotides: TGTGCCAGCAGTTACCAGGGTGGAATAACTGAAGCTTTCTTT. It specifies CASSYQGGITEAFF.